The 32 T cell receptor beta chains given below trace back to one sample, sequenced in a study of cytomegalovirus exposure and HLA in healthy donors. PCR employed 60 Vbeta and 13 Jbeta primers. The assay was immunoSEQ multiplex PCR, and TCRdb's table has in-frame clones only and misses some. This table holds 90,000 or so clones, about 67% found once. The sequenced sample consisted of PBMCs. The source is a woman under 30 in good health and CMV-seropositive.

CDR3 DNA: TGTGCCAGCACCACCCAGGGGGGTGGCACTGAAGCTTTCTTT. Translating gives CASTTQGGGTEAFF. The chain employs TRBV6-1 and TRBJ1-1, with 7 bases identical to TRBD1. Trimming removed 7 bases from V and 4 bases from J; junction bases left unmatched: 9. The CDR3 runs 14 residues. Germline CDR1 and CDR2: MNHNS and SASEGT.

The CDR3, as DNA: TGTGCCAGCACCCTCAGGGGCGCGACCAACACAGATACGCAGTATTTT. It codes for CASTLRGATNTDTQYF. The V and J genes are TRBV2 and TRBJ2-3, with TRBD1 as a possible D gene (6 bases). The germline gives CDR1 SNHLY, CDR2 FYNNEI. This CDR3 is built from 16 residues. Trimming shortened V by 7 bases and J by 2 bases, and 19 bases separated the two germline ends.

The CDR3 DNA is TGTGCCAGCAGCTTAGGTGATCTAGCGGGATCCTACAATGAGCAGTTCTTC. As protein: CASSLGDLAGSYNEQFF. This chain connects TRBV7-9 to TRBJ2-1; 9 bases map to TRBD2. Germline V gene lookup returns CDR1 SEHNR and CDR2 FQNEAQ (reference sequence). J gave up 1 base and V 1 base, and 5 bases lay outside the gene matches. This CDR3 is built from 17 residues.

This chain joins TRBV7-2 and TRBJ2-3, with TRBD1 matching 9 bases. V lost 5 bases to trimming and J lost 2 bases; unmatched junction nucleotides: 8. CDR1 and CDR2 from the germline V gene are SGHTA and FQGNSA. The CDR3 covers 16 residues. DNA of the CDR3: TGTGCCAGCAGCCCCAGACAGGGGGGGAACACAGATACGCAGTATTTT. This gives the protein CASSPRQGGNTDTQYF.

This chain links TRBV11-2 with TRBJ2-2; D may be TRBD2 (6 bases). Germline V gene data show CDR1 as SGHAT and CDR2 as FQNNGV. Trimming cost V 6 bases and J 7 bases, with 24 bases left between them. The CDR3 length is 17 residues. CDR3 DNA sequence: TGTGCCAGCAGACGTTGGGGGGAGGCGCACCCGGGCGGGGAGCTGTTTTTT. Residues: CASRRWGEAHPGGELFF.

V is TRBV6-5 and J is TRBJ1-1; TRBD1 is a possible D gene (5 bases). CDR3 length: 13 residues. Germline loops: CDR1 MNHEY, CDR2 SVGAGI. The V end lost 2 bases, the J end lost 8 bases, and 12 bases lay between the germline ends. The CDR3 bases are TGTGCCAGCAGTTACCTTCGGACAACAGAAGCTTTCTTT. Translated: CASSYLRTTEAFF.

The rearrangement links TRBV5-4 to TRBJ2-2, with 7 nucleotides matching TRBD2. Germline V gene sequence: CDR1 SGHNT, CDR2 YYREEE (reference sequence). Trimming at V came to 3 bases and at J to 3 bases, leaving 11 bases not matched to a gene. The CDR3 covers 17 residues. This chain's CDR3 is CASSWGGHQGDTGELFF. The CDR3 coding sequence is TGTGCCAGCAGCTGGGGAGGGCACCAAGGGGACACCGGGGAGCTGTTTTTT.

V usage is TRBV6-5 and J usage is TRBJ2-3; possibly TRBD2 for D (6 bases). The germline V gene encodes CDR1 MNHEY and CDR2 SVGAGI. The CDR3 spans 15 residues. Trimming pared 6 bases from V and 1 base from J, leaving 14 bases between. The CDR3 coding sequence is TGTGCCAGCAGCCCCCGGGACTCCCGCACAGATACGCAGTATTTT. Translated, it gives CASSPRDSRTDTQYF.

CDR3 DNA sequence: TGCAGCGTTGACAGGACAGGGACTAACTATGGCTACACCTTC. Translation: CSVDRTGTNYGYTF. J is TRBJ1-2 and V is TRBV29-1; 8 bases map to TRBD1. From germline, CDR1 is SQVTM and CDR2 ANQGSEA. J was trimmed by 0 bases and V by 3 bases; bases with no gene match: 3. The CDR3 totals 14 residues.

CDR3 in DNA: TGTGCCAGCAGTTTATGGTCTAGCGGGAGGTCCTACAATGAGCAGTTCTTC. It codes for CASSLWSSGRSYNEQFF. The rearrangement links TRBV28 to TRBJ2-1, with 11 nucleotides matching TRBD2. Trimming took 0 bases from V and 1 from J; bases not matched to a gene: 2. Germline CDR1 MDHEN, CDR2 SYDVKM. The CDR3 has 17 amino acids. The full variable domain, completed using reference TRBV28 and TRBJ2-1, is DVKVTQSSRYLVKRTGEKVFLECVQDMDHENMFWYRQDPGLGLRLIYFSYDVKMKEKGDIPEGYSVSREKKERFSLILESASTNQTSMYLCASSLWSSGRSYNEQFFGPGTRLTVL.

V gene TRBV14 combines with J gene TRBJ2-5, with D uncertain. The germline V and J ends were trimmed by 0 bases and 5 bases, with 13 bases remaining between them. Germline loops: CDR1 SGHDN, CDR2 FVKESK. CDR3 length: 15 residues. Written as DNA, the CDR3 is TGTGCCAGCAGCCAAGATAGGTTTACCGGGGAGACCCAGTACTTC. Amino acids: CASSQDRFTGETQYF.

This clone was picked up a small number of times. V usage is TRBV27 and J usage is TRBJ2-7; TRBD2 matches at 12 bases. The CDR3 runs 16 residues. Trimming at V came to 5 bases and at J to 2 bases, leaving 7 bases not matched to a gene. Germline CDR1 MNHEY, CDR2 SMNVEV (reference sequence). The CDR3 nucleotides read TGTGCCAGCAGTCCCTCCCCTAGCGGGAGGGCCTACGAGCAGTACTTC. Protein: CASSPSPSGRAYEQYF.

The V gene is TRBV7-9, the J gene TRBJ2-3; tentatively, D is TRBD2 (5 bases). V lost 1 base to trimming and J lost 2 bases, with 16 bases between them. This CDR3 has 17 amino acids. Per germline, CDR1 SEHNR and CDR2 FQNEAQ (reference sequence). The CDR3 sequence is CASSLDDRGWVTDTQYF. The CDR3 DNA is TGTGCCAGCAGCTTAGACGATCGCGGGTGGGTCACAGATACGCAGTATTTT.

V and J are TRBV7-9 and TRBJ1-6; D is undetermined. Trimming took 5 bases from V and 8 from J, leaving 19 bases between them. This CDR3 spans 16 amino acids. Germline V gene data show CDR1 as SEHNR and CDR2 as FQNEAQ (reference sequence). In DNA, the CDR3 is TGTGCCAGCAGCCATCCTGCGGGCCTTCGGCATTCACCCCTCCACTTT. Translation gives CASSHPAGLRHSPLHF.

The chain uses TRBV6-5 and TRBJ2-7; D remains unclear. Germline assignment: CDR1 MNHEY and CDR2 SVGAGI. V lost 1 base and J lost 2, with 12 bases in between. The CDR3 length is 15 residues. Here the CDR3 reads CASSYFGGSTYEQYF. The CDR3 bases are TGTGCCAGCAGTTACTTCGGCGGCTCGACCTACGAGCAGTACTTC.

The chain uses TRBV28 and TRBJ2-1; D not certain. This CDR3 contains 14 residues. The germline gives CDR1 MDHEN, CDR2 SYDVKM. The V end was cut by 10 bases, the J end by 0 bases, with 13 bases between. CDR3 sequence (DNA): TGTGCCACCTTCCCCCCTAGCTCCTACAATGAGCAGTTCTTC. Its protein product is CATFPPSSYNEQFF.

This clone is judged large. The chain has TRBV28 and TRBJ2-4; tentative D call: TRBD1 (6 bases). Germline values: CDR1 MDHEN, CDR2 SYDVKM. Trimming took off 2 bases at V and 3 bases at J, with 14 bases between the two ends. The CDR3 consists of 16 residues. CDR3 protein: CASSLPRDNFKNIQYF. The CDR3 DNA reads TGTGCCAGCAGTTTACCCCGGGACAACTTCAAAAACATTCAGTACTTC.

This chain links TRBV21-1 with TRBJ1-1. TRBV21-1 is termed a pseudogene. This CDR3 comprises 15 residues. CDR3: CTTKANGTRDTEAFF. The CDR3 region has the DNA TGCACCACCAAGGCAAACGGCACTAGGGACACTGAAGCTTTCTTT.

J is TRBJ2-2 and V is TRBV7-7, with 9 nucleotides matching TRBD2. The germline gives CDR1 SSHAT, CDR2 FNYEAQ (reference sequence). CDR3 size: 16 residues. Trimming removed 5 bases from V and 0 bases from J; junction bases left unmatched: 4. The CDR3 bases are TGTGCCAGCAGCCAAGCGGGGGGCGCGAACACCGGGGAGCTGTTTTTT. This translates into CASSQAGGANTGELFF.

This clone was detected only once. The chain joins TRBV18 to TRBJ1-2, with TRBD1 matching over 7 bases. V lost 1 base and J lost 5; bases outside the gene matches: 10. The CDR3 covers 16 residues. Germline assignment: CDR1 KGHSH and CDR2 LQKENI. In nucleotides, the CDR3 is TGTGCCAGCTCACCACTTGGACAGGCCTCAGGGTATGGCTACACCTTC. Translation: CASSPLGQASGYGYTF. Filled out from reference TRBV18 and TRBJ1-2, the complete variable domain reads NAGVMQNPRHLVRRRGQEARLRCSPMKGHSHVYWYRQLPEEGLKFMVYLQKENIIDESGMPKERFSAEFPKEGPSILRIQQVVRGDSAAYFCASSPLGQASGYGYTFGSGTRLTVV.

This sequence joins TRBV7-2 and TRBJ2-7; 10 nucleotides align to TRBD1. Per germline, CDR1 SGHTA and CDR2 FQGNSA. CDR3 length equals 14 residues. Germline trimming cut 4 bases from V and 6 bases from J; bases unmatched to any gene: 6. The CDR3 is CASSSWDRGLEQYF. As DNA, the CDR3 is TGTGCCAGCAGCTCGTGGGACAGGGGCCTCGAGCAGTACTTC.

The rearrangement uses TRBV19 and TRBJ1-6, with TRBD1 identical over 9 bases. This CDR3 region has 14 residues. V trimming: 4 bases; J trimming: 6 bases; junction bases outside the gene matches: 1. Germline CDR1 is LNHDA and CDR2 is SQIVND (reference sequence). CDR3 bases: TGTGCCAGTAGTACGGGACAGGGTAATTCACCCCTCCACTTT. Translated: CASSTGQGNSPLHF. The full variable domain, rest sourced from reference TRBV19 and TRBJ1-6, is DGGITQSPKYLFRKEGQNVTLSCEQNLNHDAMYWYRQDPGQGLRLIYYSQIVNDFQKGDIAEGYSVSREKKESFPLTVTSAQKNPTAFYLCASSTGQGNSPLHFGNGTRLTVT.

The V call is TRBV6-6, the J call TRBJ2-3; TRBD2 matches at 7 bases. Per germline, CDR1 MNHNY and CDR2 SVGAGI (reference sequence). The V segment lost 10 bases and the J segment 1 base; nucleotides outside the gene matches: 8. This CDR3 region has 14 residues. CDR3 nucleotide sequence: TGTGCCACCCTAGCGGAACCACGCACAGATACGCAGTATTTT. It codes for CATLAEPRTDTQYF.

The gene calls are TRBV28 and TRBJ1-1; TRBD1 might be the D (5 bases). The germline CDR1 and CDR2 sequences are MDHEN and SYDVKM. Trimming took off 1 base at V and 2 bases at J, with 11 bases between the two ends. CDR3 length: 15 residues. The CDR3 bases are TGTGCCAGCAGTTTATACACAGGACCTAACACTGAAGCTTTCTTT. Its protein product is CASSLYTGPNTEAFF.

The table lists this clone with a count of one. This chain joins TRBV4-3 and TRBJ1-6; D ambiguous. There are 17 residues in the CDR3. V was trimmed by 1 base and J by 6 bases, leaving 16 bases between them. Germline V lookup: CDR1 LGHNA, CDR2 YSLEER. The CDR3 sequence is CASSQVVGPTPNSPLHF. The CDR3 DNA is TGCGCCAGCAGCCAAGTTGTTGGTCCGACACCTAATTCACCCCTCCACTTT.

V is TRBV4-3 and J is TRBJ2-1, with TRBD2 matching 13 bases. CDR1 LGHNA and CDR2 YSLEER come from the germline V gene. The CDR3 extends over 19 amino acids. Trimming cost V 3 bases and J 0 bases; bases outside gene matches: 8. CDR3 DNA sequence: TGCGCCAGCAGCCACACACTAGCGGGGGGGCCCTCCTCCTACAATGAGCAGTTCTTC. Translation: CASSHTLAGGPSSYNEQFF.

The CDR3 reads CASSLTGLAGPYEQYF. The CDR3, as DNA: TGCGCCAGCAGCTTGACGGGACTAGCGGGGCCATACGAGCAGTACTTC. V is TRBV5-1 and J is TRBJ2-7; 13 bases are shared with TRBD2. V lost 1 base to trimming and J lost 4 bases; unmatched junction nucleotides: 5. This CDR3 contains 16 residues. Germline V gene sequence: CDR1 SGHRS, CDR2 YFSETQ.

The J gene is TRBJ2-1, the V gene TRBV19, with 7 bases that match TRBD1. The length of the CDR3 is 15 residues. Trimming at V came to 4 bases and at J to 4 bases, leaving 7 bases not matched to a gene. The V gene's germline CDR1 is LNHDA and CDR2 SQIVND (reference sequence). The CDR3 loop reads CASSTRTGGYNEQFF. The CDR3 nucleotides are TGTGCCAGTAGTACTCGGACAGGAGGATACAATGAGCAGTTCTTC.

The rearrangement links TRBV9 to TRBJ2-1; D perhaps matches TRBD2 (6 bases). This CDR3 spans 17 amino acids. Germline CDR1 is SGDLS and CDR2 is YYNGEE. V lost 0 bases to trimming and J lost 7 bases, with 20 bases between them. For the CDR3, the DNA is TGTGCCAGCAGCGTAGGGGGTCGAGCGGGTGGGGGTAATGAGCAGTTCTTC. This codes for CASSVGGRAGGGNEQFF.

The chain uses TRBV5-4 and TRBJ2-7, with D possibly TRBD2 on 5 matching bases. Trimming took 2 bases from V and 0 from J, leaving 6 bases between them. Germline V CDR1 and CDR2: SGHNT, YYREEE (reference sequence). This CDR3 spans 13 amino acids. This chain's CDR3 is CASSFAGSYEQYF. The CDR3 DNA reads as TGTGCCAGCAGCTTCGCGGGCTCCTACGAGCAGTACTTC.

The chain links TRBV14 to TRBJ2-7, with a possible D match to TRBD2 (6 bases). Germline CDR1 is SGHDN and CDR2 is FVKESK. The germline V and J ends were trimmed by 0 bases and 6 bases, with 15 bases remaining between them. The CDR3 has 15 amino acids. For the CDR3, the DNA is TGTGCCAGCAGCCAAGAAAAGGGGAGGCACAGCGAGCAGTACTTC. It yields the protein CASSQEKGRHSEQYF.

V gene TRBV5-3 combines with J gene TRBJ1-3; no reliable D call. TRBV5-3 is reported as an ORF; its role is uncertain. There are 14 residues in the CDR3. Trimming took off 0 bases at V and 2 bases at J, with 6 bases between the two ends. CDR3 nucleotide sequence: TGTGCCAGAAGCTTGGCTCCTCCTGGAAACACCATATATTTT. It is translated as CARSLAPPGNTIYF.